This T cell receptor (beta chain) was sequenced for a study of blood T cell dynamics during melanoma immunotherapy. Study at large: Standard first-line treatment here was pembrolizumab or nivolumab plus ipilimumab in metastatic melanoma. The study's findings and limits: PBMC repertoires of eventual disease-control patients split at W3 into clonality or diversity gains. Whether repertoire-driving clones were melanoma-specific could not be determined.

The time point here: week 3, after first cycle of checkpoint inhibitor. Samples come from before therapy and from week 3 after the first blockade cycle. Comments on this clone: What it binds is not known.

Assay: immunoSEQ multiplex PCR; the TCRdb copy retains only in-frame clones and omits some. The sample shows 25,000 to 30,000 clones, over 80% of them seen only once. CDR3 length equals 16 residues. The germline V gene has CDR1 SGDLS and CDR2 YYNGEE. V was shortened by 4 bases and J by 3 bases, with 16 bases between the two germline ends. Source: blood, taken from a patient treated with checkpoint blockade. This TCR came from a human donor with melanoma. This chain uses TRBV9 with TRBJ2-2; D may be TRBD2 (6 bases). The CDR3 bases are TGTGCCAGCAGCCTCCGCATAGGAGGGGACACCGGGGAGCTGTTTTTT. Its protein product is CASSLRIGGDTGELFF.